Below are 20 T cell receptor beta chains sequenced from a single sample in a study of response to subunit inactivated influenza vaccine. MiXCR, applied by TCRdb to the RT-PCR reads, yields one record per CDR3 protein. The sample includes under 850,000 distinct CDR3 sequences, around 20% of them seen just once. Sequenced here: PBMCs from blood, sampled roughly 5 days after vaccination. The receptors were gathered from a middle-aged man who received an inactivated influenza vaccine.

The V and J genes are TRBV20-1 and TRBJ2-7; D not resolved. CDR1 and CDR2 (germline): DFQATT, SNEGSKA (reference sequence). The V and J ends lost 6 bases and 0 bases respectively, with 18 bases between them. CDR3 length: 15 amino acids. The CDR3 protein is CSAQSLQASSYEQYF. The CDR3 nucleotides are TGCAGTGCCCAGTCCCTCCAGGCGAGCTCCTACGAGCAGTACTTC.

V gene TRBV9 combines with J gene TRBJ2-1; TRBD1 agrees at 9 bases. The CDR3 length is 15 residues. Germline CDR1 reads SGDLS; CDR2 reads YYNGEE. The J segment lost 10 bases and the V segment lost 0 bases, leaving 8 bases of the junction unmatched. DNA of the CDR3: TGTGCCAGCAGCGTAGGGGGACAGGGACTGTTCGAGCAGTTCTTC. This codes for CASSVGGQGLFEQFF.

This rearrangement joins TRBV9 to TRBJ2-1, with TRBD2 matching over 7 bases. Germline V CDR1 and CDR2: SGDLS, YYNGEE. The CDR3 has 15 residues. V gave up 4 bases and J gave up 4 bases; unmatched junction bases: 8. This CDR3 reads CASSQTGGGYNEQFF. The DNA of the CDR3 is TGTGCCAGCAGCCAAACGGGAGGTGGGTACAATGAGCAGTTCTTC.

The J gene is TRBJ2-7, the V gene TRBV20-1, with D unclear. The CDR3 is made up of 15 amino acids. Germline V CDR1 and CDR2: DFQATT, SNEGSKA (reference sequence). Trimming stripped 1 base from V and 0 bases from J, with 13 bases between. This CDR3 is CSARVTGPGSYEQYF. CDR3 sequence (DNA): TGCAGTGCTAGAGTTACCGGCCCGGGCTCCTACGAGCAGTACTTC.

This clonotype has more than one count but fewer than ten. The V gene is TRBV20-1, the J gene TRBJ2-2; TRBD2 agrees at 8 bases. The germline gives CDR1 DFQATT, CDR2 SNEGSKA (reference sequence). This CDR3 has 15 amino acids. Unmatched junction bases numbered 8, after V lost 4 bases and J lost 4 bases. The CDR3 DNA follows: TGCAGTGCTAAGTCTCCGCGGGGGGTCACCGGGGAGCTGTTTTTT. Protein sequence: CSAKSPRGVTGELFF.

The rearrangement uses TRBV6-2 or TRBV6-3 and TRBJ1-2, with a weak D call TRBD1 (5 bases). Germline V gene data show CDR1 as MNHEY and CDR2 as SVGEGT. V lost 7 bases and J lost 3, with 21 bases in between. The CDR3 consists of 16 residues. Written as DNA, the CDR3 is TGTGCCAGCAATCCACCCGGGACGAGAGGTGACTATGGCTACACCTTC. It specifies CASNPPGTRGDYGYTF.

V and J are TRBV12-3 or TRBV12-4 and TRBJ2-1, with TRBD2 matching over 12 bases. This CDR3 has 13 amino acids. V lost 8 bases to trimming and J lost 14 bases; unmatched junction nucleotides: 10. CDR3 nucleotides: TGTGCCAGCCGACTAGCGGGGGCCCTTCTCAAGTTCTTC. This translates into CASRLAGALLKFF.

J is TRBJ2-2 and V is TRBV6-1, with D unresolved. V lost 5 bases and J lost 2, with 12 bases in between. This CDR3 is 15 amino acids long. Germline loops: CDR1 MNHNS, CDR2 SASEGT. The CDR3 DNA reads TGTGCCAGCAGTACGTTGCGGAGCAACACCGGGGAGCTGTTTTTT. This translates into CASSTLRSNTGELFF.

This clonotype was found many times. CDR3: CSARDRGPTNYGYTF. The DNA for the CDR3 is TGCAGCGCACGGGACAGGGGGCCAACGAACTATGGCTACACCTTC. The V and J genes are TRBV29-1 and TRBJ1-2; TRBD1 matches 12 bases. The junction had 8 bases not matched to a gene; V was cut back by 7 bases and J by 2 bases. Germline CDR1 SQVTM, CDR2 ANQGSEA. The length of the CDR3 is 15 residues.

The CDR3 DNA sequence: TGCAGTGCCCGACTAGCGGGAGTCATTTTGAACACCGGGGAGCTGTTTTTT. Protein product: CSARLAGVILNTGELFF. This chain connects TRBV20-1 to TRBJ2-2; 12 bases are a match to TRBD2. This CDR3 is built from 17 residues. Losses at the gene ends were 6 bases for V and 1 base for J; bases not matched to a gene: 9. Germline values: CDR1 DFQATT, CDR2 SNEGSKA (reference sequence).

This clonotype was detected a few times. The rearrangement links TRBV12-3 or TRBV12-4 to TRBJ2-5, with 13 bases fitting TRBD2. With 5 bases clipped from V and 3 bases from J, the junction kept 3 bases outside the gene matches. This CDR3 is 15 amino acids long. DNA for the CDR3: TGTGCCAGCAGTCATACTAGCGGGGGGGAAGAGACCCAGTACTTC. It translates to CASSHTSGGEETQYF.

The genes are TRBV25-1 and TRBJ2-7; 9 nucleotides align to TRBD1. Unmatched junction bases numbered 5, after V lost 4 bases and J lost 7 bases. This CDR3 spans 13 amino acids. In germline, CDR1 is MGHDK, CDR2 SYGVNS. The CDR3 is CASSVGTGREQYF. The CDR3 DNA follows: TGTGCCAGCAGTGTTGGGACAGGGCGAGAGCAGTACTTC.

The CDR3 loop is CASTVRGNANTGELFF. CDR3 DNA: TGTGCCAGCACAGTGCGGGGAAACGCGAACACCGGGGAGCTGTTTTTT. The J gene is TRBJ2-2, the V gene TRBV12-3 or TRBV12-4; D may be TRBD2 (6 bases). Trimming stripped 7 bases from V and 0 bases from J, with 15 bases between. The CDR3 consists of 16 residues.

This sequence joins TRBV20-1 and TRBJ2-7; D remains unclear. CDR1 and CDR2 (germline): DFQATT, SNEGSKA (reference sequence). The CDR3 runs 14 residues. Trimming took off 3 bases at V and 6 bases at J, with 18 bases between the two ends. The CDR3 nucleotides are TGCAGTGCTAGGCGGCGGCCCACCGTGCTCGAGCAGTACTTC. Translating gives CSARRRPTVLEQYF.

This clonotype was observed a handful of times. In DNA, the CDR3 is TGTGCCAGCTGGACCGTTGGTGGTTCACCCCTCCACTTT. Amino acid sequence: CASWTVGGSPLHF. The rearrangement links TRBV12-3 or TRBV12-4 to TRBJ1-6; D not resolved. Trimming left V 8 bases short and J 9 bases short, with 14 bases between. The CDR3 has 13 amino acids.

The CDR3: CASSLDETDVFFGNTIYF. For the CDR3, the DNA is TGTGCCAGCAGCTTGGATGAGACGGACGTATTTTTTGGAAACACCATATATTTT. The V call is TRBV5-6, the J call TRBJ1-3; D is unresolved. Germline V gives CDR1 SGHDT, CDR2 YYEEEE. The CDR3 covers 18 residues. Trimming shortened V by 0 bases and J by 3 bases, and 19 bases separated the two germline ends. The full variable domain, its missing parts supplied by reference TRBV5-6 and TRBJ1-3, is DAGVTQSPTHLIKTRGQQVTLRCSPKSGHDTVSWYQQALGQGPQFIFQYYEEEERQRGNFPDRFSGHQFPNYSSELNVNALLLGDSALYLCASSLDETDVFFGNTIYFGEGSWLTVV.

This clonotype was seen a few times. This sequence joins TRBV5-1 and TRBJ2-1, with TRBD2 matching over 11 bases. Trimming cost V 2 bases and J 7 bases; bases outside gene matches: 8. The germline gives CDR1 SGHRS, CDR2 YFSETQ. This CDR3 contains 16 residues. CDR3 sequence reads: CASSFFLTSGINEQFF. CDR3 coding DNA: TGCGCCAGCAGCTTCTTTCTGACTAGCGGGATAAATGAGCAGTTCTTC.

The chain uses TRBV9 and TRBJ2-7, with 7 positions matching TRBD1. Germline CDR1 reads SGDLS; CDR2 reads YYNGEE. CDR3 length: 15 amino acids. The trim removed 4 bases at V and 4 bases at J, leaving 11 bases unmatched. The CDR3 bases are TGTGCCAGCAGCCCCCGGGACAGAACCAATTACGAGCAGTACTTC. This translates into CASSPRDRTNYEQYF.

The chain has TRBV20-1 and TRBJ1-1, with no clear D. The CDR3 is 14 residues long. V shed 3 bases and J shed 5 bases, with 16 bases lying between them. Germline V gene lookup returns CDR1 DFQATT and CDR2 SNEGSKA (reference sequence). In nucleotides, the CDR3 is TGCAGTGCTAGCCCGGGATACTCCAGGACTGAAGCTTTCTTT. It translates to CSASPGYSRTEAFF.

Only a few counts were recorded for this clonotype. This chain connects TRBV27 to TRBJ1-5; a weak D match, TRBD1 (5 bases). CDR3 size: 13 residues. Germline V gene lookup returns CDR1 MNHEY and CDR2 SMNVEV (reference sequence). V was pared by 8 bases and J by 2 bases, with 10 bases between. The CDR3 DNA reads as TGTGCCAGCTGGGGGTGGGGCAATCAGCCCCAGCATTTT. It encodes CASWGWGNQPQHF.